The 12 T cell receptor beta chains given below trace back to one sample, sequenced in a study of CD8+ T cells in alopecia areata (dated by TCRdb to between 2018 and 2020). The method was the immunoSEQ multiplex PCR assay. For TCR sequencing, RNA was extracted from every sample and reverse transcribed into cDNA to serve as template. TCRdb carries this immuneACCESS record with in-frame sequences only. Its versions omit some clonotypes, under half of them owing to an unresolved V gene in the studies checked, with the rest unexplained. For this sample there are some 180,000 clones; 56% appear just once. The ten largest make up 4% to 6% of the sample. The sample comprised CD8+ T cells sorted from blood. These receptors came from a human donor in good health.

The chain links TRBV15 to TRBJ1-2, with D tentatively TRBD1 (5 bases). Germline CDR1 and CDR2: LNHNV and YYDKDF (reference sequence). The CDR3 spans 14 residues. V lost 3 bases, J lost 2 bases, and 10 bases lay in between. Here the CDR3 DNA reads TGTGCCACCAGCAGGGAAAGGGGAAACTATGGCTACACCTTC. This translates into CATSRERGNYGYTF.

The CDR3 nucleotides read TGTGCCAGCAGTTTGCCCGGGACAGCAACCTACGAGCAGTACTTC. Protein sequence: CASSLPGTATYEQYF. The chain joins TRBV27 to TRBJ2-7; TRBD1 aligns across 7 bases. This CDR3 has 15 residues. Germline-derived CDR1 and CDR2 are MNHEY and SMNVEV (reference sequence). Unmatched junction bases numbered 7, after V lost 3 bases and J lost 2 bases.

The sample holds a few counts of this clone. The J gene is TRBJ1-2, the V gene TRBV5-4; D perhaps matches TRBD1 (6 bases). V lost 0 bases and J 4 bases, leaving 10 bases between the germline ends. The CDR3 is 14 residues long. CDR1 and CDR2 from the germline V gene are SGHNT and YYREEE (reference sequence). The CDR3 reads CASSLVEGVYGYTF. The CDR3 DNA is TGTGCCAGCAGCTTGGTGGAGGGGGTCTATGGCTACACCTTC.

The chain combines TRBV11-2 with TRBJ2-2; unclear D gene. The CDR3 consists of 17 residues. Between the trimmed V and J ends, which lost 4 bases and 6 bases, there was a span of 21 bases. Germline CDR1 and CDR2: SGHAT and FQNNGV. The CDR3 loop reads CASSSNPGLPRPGELFF. The CDR3, as DNA: TGTGCCAGCAGCTCAAATCCGGGTCTGCCTAGACCCGGGGAGCTGTTTTTT. Full variable domain (rest looked up from reference TRBV11-2 and TRBJ2-2): EAGVAQSPRYKIIEKRQSVAFWCNPISGHATLYWYQQILGQGPKLLIQFQNNGVVDDSQLPKDRFSAERLKGVDSTLKIQPAKLEDSAVYLCASSSNPGLPRPGELFFGEGSRLTVL.

This rearrangement joins TRBV29-1 to TRBJ2-1; 7 nucleotides agree with TRBD1. In germline, CDR1 is SQVTM, CDR2 ANQGSEA. There are 11 residues in the CDR3. The ends lost 7 bases at V and 7 bases at J; junction bases unmatched: 4. CDR3 DNA sequence: TGCAGCGCCCCACAGGGGAATGAGCAGTTCTTC. Protein product: CSAPQGNEQFF.

The rearrangement uses TRBV27 and TRBJ1-5, with D perhaps matching TRBD1 (5 bases). Germline lookup yields CDR1 MNHEY and CDR2 SMNVEV (reference sequence). This CDR3 contains 12 residues. Trimming pared 8 bases from V and 8 bases from J, leaving 13 bases between. The CDR3 reads CASGAGLEPQHF. The DNA of the CDR3 is TGTGCCAGCGGGGCAGGACTGGAGCCCCAGCATTTT.

This chain uses TRBV29-1 with TRBJ2-7; 9 nucleotides match TRBD1. The germline V gene has CDR1 SQVTM and CDR2 ANQGSEA. The ends lost 3 bases at V and 5 bases at J; junction bases unmatched: 5. CDR3 size: 13 residues. This chain's CDR3 is CSVDLQGADEQYF. In DNA, the CDR3 is TGCAGCGTTGATTTACAGGGGGCCGACGAGCAGTACTTC.

Only a few counts were recorded for this clone. This chain uses TRBV14 with TRBJ2-3; the D call may be TRBD1 or TRBD2 (5 bases each). Trimming shortened V by 0 bases and J by 1 base, and 8 bases separated the two germline ends. The CDR3 covers 15 residues. Per the germline V gene, CDR1 is SGHDN and CDR2 is FVKESK. The CDR3 region has the DNA TGTGCCAGCAGCCAAGACGTGGGGGGCACAGATACGCAGTATTTT. Residues: CASSQDVGGTDTQYF.

The chain carries TRBV30 and TRBJ1-2; D unresolved. CDR3 length: 16 residues. Germline V CDR1 and CDR2: GTSNPN, SVGIG (reference sequence). Trimming cost V 2 bases and J 8 bases, with 24 bases left between them. CDR3 residues: CAWSRVGGSLAEGYTF. The CDR3, as DNA: TGTGCCTGGAGTAGGGTCGGAGGGAGCCTGGCAGAGGGCTACACCTTC.

The chain employs TRBV29-1 and TRBJ1-1, with D possibly being TRBD1 (5 bases). Germline V gives CDR1 SQVTM, CDR2 ANQGSEA. The CDR3 contains 15 residues. V was trimmed by 3 bases and J by 0 bases, leaving 14 bases between them. The DNA of the CDR3 is TGCAGCGTTGATGAGGGGCGAGCGGTGAACACTGAAGCTTTCTTT. Protein: CSVDEGRAVNTEAFF.

As to this clone: The same CDR3 arises from other DNA sequences in this sample as well. The CDR3 nucleotides read TGCAGCGTTGAAGAGGTAGGGCAGCTATATGGCTACACCTTC. Translated: CSVEEVGQLYGYTF. The chain joins TRBV29-1 to TRBJ1-2, with no clear D. CDR3 length: 14 amino acids. Germline V lookup: CDR1 SQVTM, CDR2 ANQGSEA. Deletions cut 0 bases from V and 5 bases from J, with 13 bases between.

This clone appeared a single time. DNA for the CDR3: TGCAGCGTCCCAAGTCAAGGACGGCGCACCGGGGAGCTGTTTTTT. As protein: CSVPSQGRRTGELFF. The chain carries TRBV29-1 and TRBJ2-2; D gene unclear. Germline-derived CDR1 and CDR2 are SQVTM and ANQGSEA. V was trimmed by 6 bases and J by 4 bases, leaving 18 bases between them. The CDR3 totals 15 residues.